This passage covers 29 T cell receptor beta chains from one sample sequenced in a study of beta chain features in type 1 diabetes. What was sequenced were expressed TCRB transcripts, since all of the isolated RNA had been reverse transcribed. Profiling relied on immunoSEQ multiplex PCR, and the TCRdb table lists in-frame clones only, not all of them. The sample has 900,000 or so clones; about 17% are singletons. Material for sequencing was naive CD4+ T cells from blood. These receptors originate from a woman aged 18 to 35 in good health.

This sequence joins TRBV2 and TRBJ2-7; TRBD1 is a possible D gene (6 bases). The V and J ends lost 6 bases and 12 bases respectively, with 24 bases between them. Germline CDR1 SNHLY, CDR2 FYNNEI. This CDR3 spans 14 amino acids. The CDR3 region is CASRAPGHPYPRYF. As DNA, the CDR3 is TGTGCCAGCAGGGCACCGGGACATCCGTACCCCCGGTACTTC.

This clone was picked up a small number of times. This chain joins TRBV2 and TRBJ2-5, with D possibly being TRBD1 (5 bases). Germline CDR1 is SNHLY and CDR2 is FYNNEI. The CDR3 is made up of 12 amino acids. Trimming left V 8 bases short and J 3 bases short, with 10 bases between. DNA for the CDR3: TGTGCCAGCGGTCTGACAGAAGAGACCCAGTACTTC. Its protein is CASGLTEETQYF. Filled out from reference TRBV2 and TRBJ2-5, the complete variable domain reads EPEVTQTPSHQVTQMGQEVILRCVPISNHLYFYWYRQILGQKVEFLVSFYNNEISEKSEIFDDQFSVERPDGSNFTLKIRSTKLEDSAMYFCASGLTEETQYFGPGTRLLVL.

The chain couples TRBV5-1 to TRBJ2-2, with D perhaps given as TRBD1 or TRBD2 (5 bases each). This CDR3 has 14 residues. The V gene's germline CDR1 is SGHRS and CDR2 YFSETQ. Deletions cut 5 bases from V and 2 bases from J, with 10 bases between. The CDR3 is CASRRDGNTGELFF. CDR3 DNA sequence: TGCGCCAGCAGACGGGACGGAAACACCGGGGAGCTGTTTTTT.

V and J are TRBV2 and TRBJ1-2; D may be TRBD1 (5 bases). The germline gives CDR1 SNHLY, CDR2 FYNNEI. Trimming took 7 bases from V and 8 from J, leaving 11 bases between them. The CDR3 has 11 residues. Here the CDR3 DNA reads TGTGCCAGCAATCTAGGGGTCGGCTACACCTTC. Its protein product is CASNLGVGYTF.

The chain uses TRBV7-2 and TRBJ1-1; D remains ambiguous. Germline loops: CDR1 SGHTA, CDR2 FQGNSA. The CDR3 loop spans 16 amino acids. Trimming took off 0 bases at V and 7 bases at J, with 18 bases between the two ends. DNA of the CDR3: TGTGCCAGCAGCTTAGCCCGCTGGTCAGGCAGGTTTGAAGCTTTCTTT. This sequence encodes CASSLARWSGRFEAFF.

Here the CDR3 reads CASSYITPQETQYF. The CDR3 DNA sequence: TGTGCCAGCAGTTACATCACTCCCCAAGAGACCCAGTACTTC. This rearrangement joins TRBV6-6 to TRBJ2-5, with D unresolved. Germline CDR1 is MNHNY and CDR2 is SVGAGI (reference sequence). The CDR3 has 14 residues. The V end was cut by 2 bases, the J end by 1 base, with 8 bases between.

This clone occurred a few times. This chain uses TRBV2 with TRBJ1-2, with 7 nucleotides matching TRBD1. Trimming at V came to 8 bases and at J to 8 bases, leaving 11 bases not matched to a gene. Germline V gene lookup returns CDR1 SNHLY and CDR2 FYNNEI. The CDR3 extends over 13 amino acids. Written as DNA, the CDR3 is TGTGCCAGCCTCGCTAGGGACAGCCGAGGCTACACCTTC. Amino acids: CASLARDSRGYTF.

Regarding this clone: At one end the junction does not follow the germline gene, possibly because of a read error. This chain joins TRBV6-5 and TRBJ2-1, with TRBD2 matching 8 bases. Germline CDR1 MNHEY, CDR2 SVGAGI. The CDR3 has 15 residues. CDR3: CAISAVPGLESEQFF. The CDR3 coding sequence is TGTGCCATCAGTGCCGTCCCGGGACTAGAGAGTGAGCAGTTCTTC.

To note about this clone: Other DNA sequences in this sample translate to the same CDR3. The gene calls are TRBV7-2 and TRBJ2-3; D might be TRBD1 or TRBD2, each matching 5 bases. This CDR3 is built from 13 residues. From germline, CDR1 is SGHTA and CDR2 FQGNSA. V lost 3 bases and J lost 6, with 10 bases in between. CDR3 DNA sequence: TGTGCCAGCAGCTTTAGAGGGGAGGATACGCAGTATTTT. Protein: CASSFRGEDTQYF.

V and J are TRBV28 and TRBJ2-3, with D perhaps TRBD1 or TRBD2 (5 bases each). V lost 2 bases to trimming and J lost 2 bases, with 8 bases between them. From germline, CDR1 is MDHEN and CDR2 SYDVKM. The CDR3 is made up of 14 amino acids. Here the CDR3 DNA reads TGTGCCAGCAGTTTAGGTGGGACCACAGATACGCAGTATTTT. Translation: CASSLGGTTDTQYF.

This clone was counted a few times. This chain joins TRBV12-5 and TRBJ1-2; TRBD1 matches at 11 bases. V shed 1 base, J shed 10 bases, and the junction held 2 bases outside the gene matches. This CDR3 comprises 13 residues. CDR1 is LGHNT, CDR2 FRNRAP, per germline. As DNA, the CDR3 is TGTGCTAGTGGTTTGGGGACAGGGGGCAACTACACCTTC. As protein: CASGLGTGGNYTF.

This clone came up a few times. The chain uses TRBV28 and TRBJ2-1; 13 bases match TRBD2. Germline V lookup: CDR1 MDHEN, CDR2 SYDVKM. Trimming at V came to 3 bases and at J to 7 bases, leaving 6 bases not matched to a gene. This CDR3 is built from 16 residues. CDR3: CASSFPTSGRINEQFF. CDR3 coding DNA: TGTGCCAGCAGTTTTCCGACTAGCGGGAGGATTAATGAGCAGTTCTTC.

The table lists this clone with a few counts. The V and J genes are TRBV5-1 and TRBJ2-2; D not certain. The V and J ends lost 1 base and 0 bases respectively, with 13 bases between them. The CDR3 totals 17 residues. Germline V CDR1 and CDR2: SGHRS, YFSETQ. Here the CDR3 DNA reads TGCGCCAGCAGCTTGTCGGCAGGCACCCCGAACACCGGGGAGCTGTTTTTT. Its translation is CASSLSAGTPNTGELFF.

This chain's CDR3 is CASSTEETQYF. The CDR3 nucleotides read TGTGCCAGCAGCACAGAAGAGACCCAGTACTTC. The chain employs TRBV21-1 and TRBJ2-7. Judging by the DNA end, TRBJ2-5 fits better; the J call may be wrong. TRBV21-1 is a documented pseudogene. The CDR3 has 11 residues.

This clone was seen more than once but under ten times. This chain joins TRBV9 and TRBJ2-1, with D unclear. Trimming stripped 0 bases from V and 12 bases from J, with 10 bases between. The CDR3 consists of 12 residues. Germline assignment: CDR1 SGDLS and CDR2 YYNGEE. Here the CDR3 DNA reads TGTGCCAGCAGCGTAGATTTATTTACGCAGTTCTTC. Translated, it gives CASSVDLFTQFF.

The genes are TRBV7-9 and TRBJ1-5; 7 bases fit TRBD1. From germline, CDR1 is SEHNR and CDR2 FQNEAQ (reference sequence). CDR3 length: 16 residues. With 0 bases clipped from V and 1 base from J, the junction kept 3 bases outside the gene matches. CDR3 DNA sequence: TGTGCCAGCAGCTTAGCAGGGGGCTTGAGCAATCAGCCCCAGCATTTT. Translated: CASSLAGGLSNQPQHF.

The gene calls are TRBV10-3 and TRBJ1-1, with 8 positions matching TRBD1. The trim removed 10 bases at V and 1 base at J, leaving 5 bases unmatched. CDR1 and CDR2 (germline): ENHRY, SYGVKD. The CDR3 loop spans 13 amino acids. The CDR3 loop reads CATRTGQNTEAFF. The CDR3 DNA reads TGTGCCACCAGGACAGGGCAGAACACTGAAGCTTTCTTT.

This clone has a handful of counts. The rearrangement links TRBV4-1 to TRBJ2-3; TRBD2 agrees at 12 bases. The ends lost 2 bases at V and 5 bases at J; junction bases unmatched: 11. The CDR3 spans 18 residues. Germline loops: CDR1 MGHRA, CDR2 YSYEKL. The CDR3 region has the DNA TGCGCCAGCAGCCAAATTTTTCGACTAGCGGGAGAATTAGATACGCAGTATTTT. Amino acids: CASSQIFRLAGELDTQYF.

The CDR3 DNA reads TGTGCCAGTATGAGCGCGTTCACCGGGGAGCTGTTTTTT. Its protein product is CASMSAFTGELFF. The V and J genes are TRBV19 and TRBJ2-2; the D is unclear. Trimming cost V 7 bases and J 4 bases, with 10 bases left between them. CDR1 and CDR2 (germline): LNHDA, SQIVND (reference sequence). The CDR3 sequence is 13 residues long. The complete variable domain, with remaining parts taken from reference TRBV19 and TRBJ2-2, reads DGGITQSPKYLFRKEGQNVTLSCEQNLNHDAMYWYRQDPGQGLRLIYYSQIVNDFQKGDIAEGYSVSREKKESFPLTVTSAQKNPTAFYLCASMSAFTGELFFGEGSRLTVL.

This clone occurred a few times. The chain joins TRBV7-2 to TRBJ1-2, with TRBD1 matching over 11 bases. The V gene end was trimmed by 3 bases and the J gene end by 4 bases; junction bases not matched to a gene: 4. This CDR3 region has 15 residues. CDR1 is SGHTA, CDR2 FQGNSA, per germline. CDR3 protein: CASSLDRGRSYGYTF. CDR3 in DNA: TGTGCCAGCAGCTTGGACAGGGGGCGCAGCTATGGCTACACCTTC.

This clone was found a few times. The chain uses TRBV10-3 and TRBJ2-5; 7 positions agree with TRBD2. There are 14 residues in the CDR3. Per the germline V gene, CDR1 is ENHRY and CDR2 is SYGVKD. The V and J ends lost 6 bases and 5 bases, in that order; junction bases with no gene match: 9. CDR3 DNA: TGTGCCATCAGCCCACGCGCGGGAGTTGAGACCCAGTACTTC. This translates into CAISPRAGVETQYF.

Only a few counts were recorded for this clone. The gene calls are TRBV9 and TRBJ2-1, with D possibly matching TRBD2 (5 bases). V was cut by 0 bases and J by 12 bases, with 19 bases left in between. The germline gives CDR1 SGDLS, CDR2 YYNGEE. The CDR3 covers 15 residues. CDR3 nucleotide sequence: TGTGCCAGCAGCGTAGAGGCGGGTAGTGCGGGCGCGCAGTTCTTC. Translation gives CASSVEAGSAGAQFF.

CDR3 region: CASSYTSGELFF. The CDR3 DNA sequence: TGTGCCAGCAGTTACACCTCCGGGGAGCTGTTTTTT. V usage is TRBV6-6 and J usage is TRBJ2-2, with D unresolved. Germline CDR1 and CDR2: MNHNY and SVGAGI (reference sequence). V lost 2 bases and J 6 bases, leaving 4 bases between the germline ends. This CDR3 region has 12 residues.

In its sample, this clone was seen a few times. The V and J genes are TRBV10-3 and TRBJ2-5; D gene uncertain. The J call is in doubt because the DNA end fits TRBJ2-7 better. The CDR3 is 13 amino acids. Germline V gene data show CDR1 as ENHRY and CDR2 as SYGVKD. CDR3 DNA sequence: TGTGCCATCAGTGAGGGGCGAACCTACGAGCAGTACTTC. Its protein is CAISEGRTYEQYF.

There are a few counts of this clone. This sequence joins TRBV28 and TRBJ1-5, with D uncertain. The CDR3 length is 11 residues. The V gene's germline CDR1 is MDHEN and CDR2 SYDVKM. Trimming removed 8 bases from V and 5 bases from J, with 7 bases in between. The CDR3 protein is CASVRDQPQHF. CDR3 DNA: TGTGCCAGCGTAAGGGATCAGCCCCAGCATTTT.

This clone was observed a handful of times. The chain combines TRBV15 with TRBJ2-7; 10 bases match TRBD1. The CDR3 runs 16 residues. Germline lookup yields CDR1 LNHNV and CDR2 YYDKDF (reference sequence). With V trimmed by 4 bases and J by 4 bases, 10 bases remained unmatched. CDR3 nucleotide sequence: TGTGCCACCAGCAACCCCAGGACAGGGGGTAGGTACGAGCAGTACTTC. Its protein product is CATSNPRTGGRYEQYF.

V usage is TRBV7-2 and J usage is TRBJ1-2, with 8 bases aligning to TRBD1. Germline CDR1 is SGHTA and CDR2 is FQGNSA. The CDR3 spans 15 residues. The V and J ends lost 4 bases and 8 bases, in that order; junction bases with no gene match: 12. CDR3 coding DNA: TGTGCCAGCAGCTCATATCCGGGACAGGTGGTCGGCTACACCTTC. Translation: CASSSYPGQVVGYTF.

This clone has more than one count but fewer than ten. V and J are TRBV7-9 and TRBJ2-2; maybe TRBD1 (5 bases). This CDR3 spans 15 amino acids. Trimming stripped 11 bases from V and 4 bases from J, with 20 bases between. Per the germline V gene, CDR1 is SEHNR and CDR2 is FQNEAQ (reference sequence). The CDR3: CAVPKGPFATGELFF. The CDR3, as DNA: TGTGCCGTACCCAAGGGGCCTTTTGCCACCGGGGAGCTGTTTTTT.

The chain links TRBV2 to TRBJ2-1; 8 bases map to TRBD2. J gave up 6 bases and V 4 bases, and 11 bases lay outside the gene matches. The CDR3 has 16 residues. Germline CDR1 SNHLY, CDR2 FYNNEI. The CDR3 region is CASSGPPGTRVNEQFF. In DNA, the CDR3 is TGTGCCAGCAGTGGCCCTCCCGGGACTAGGGTCAATGAGCAGTTCTTC.